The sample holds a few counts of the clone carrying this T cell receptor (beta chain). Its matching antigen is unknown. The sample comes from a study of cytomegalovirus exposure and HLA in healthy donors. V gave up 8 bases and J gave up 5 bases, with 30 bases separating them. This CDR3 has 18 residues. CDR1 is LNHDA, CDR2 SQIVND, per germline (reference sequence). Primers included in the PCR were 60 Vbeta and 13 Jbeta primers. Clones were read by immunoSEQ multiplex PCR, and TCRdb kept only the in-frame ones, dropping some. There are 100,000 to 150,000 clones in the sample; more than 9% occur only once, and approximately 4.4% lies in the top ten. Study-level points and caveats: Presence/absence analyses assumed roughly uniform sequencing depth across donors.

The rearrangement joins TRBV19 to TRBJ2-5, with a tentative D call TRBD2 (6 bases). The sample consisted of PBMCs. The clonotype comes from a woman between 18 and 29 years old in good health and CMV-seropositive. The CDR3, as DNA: TGTGCCAGTGGGGATTCGGGACTTTTTTCTTCAACTAGGGAGACCCAGTACTTC. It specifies CASGDSGLFSSTRETQYF. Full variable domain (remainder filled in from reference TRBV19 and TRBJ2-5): DGGITQSPKYLFRKEGQNVTLSCEQNLNHDAMYWYRQDPGQGLRLIYYSQIVNDFQKGDIAEGYSVSREKKESFPLTVTSAQKNPTAFYLCASGDSGLFSSTRETQYFGPGTRLLVL.